This passage covers 7 T cell receptor beta chains from one sample sequenced in a study of T-cell reconstitution after alpha-beta-depleted transplantation in children. Unique molecular identifiers featured in how the TCRbeta library was prepared. TCRdb re-called the PCR reads through MiXCR, storing one row per CDR3 protein. The sample includes 280,000 or so distinct CDR3 sequences, around 10% of them seen just once. Sequences were derived from peripheral blood, sampled 180 days after TCRalphabeta/CD19-depleted stem cell transplant. Every receptor here comes from a male patient under 10 years old who had a stem cell transplant for chronic granulomatous disease, so the T cells may come from the graft donor.

This clonotype was counted ten times or more. The genes are TRBV18 and TRBJ1-5, with TRBD1 as a possible D gene (5 bases). V shed 4 bases and J shed 0 bases, with 13 bases lying between them. This CDR3 is 16 amino acids long. The germline V gene encodes CDR1 KGHSH and CDR2 LQKENI. CDR3 nucleotides: TGTGCCAGCTCACGTTCAGGGACCGATAGCAATCAGCCCCAGCATTTT. Protein product: CASSRSGTDSNQPQHF. The variable domain in full, completed from reference TRBV18 and TRBJ1-5, reads NAGVMQNPRHLVRRRGQEARLRCSPMKGHSHVYWYRQLPEEGLKFMVYLQKENIIDESGMPKERFSAEFPKEGPSILRIQQVVRGDSAAYFCASSRSGTDSNQPQHFGDGTRLSIL.

The V call is TRBV2, the J call TRBJ2-3; D is uncertain. Germline V gene sequence: CDR1 SNHLY, CDR2 FYNNEI. CDR3 length: 12 amino acids. The V end was cut by 6 bases, the J end by 5 bases, with 9 bases between. The CDR3 loop reads CASSRRIDTQYF. In nucleotides, the CDR3 is TGTGCCAGCAGCCGACGGATAGATACGCAGTATTTT. The variable domain in full, completed from reference TRBV2 and TRBJ2-3, reads EPEVTQTPSHQVTQMGQEVILRCVPISNHLYFYWYRQILGQKVEFLVSFYNNEISEKSEIFDDQFSVERPDGSNFTLKIRSTKLEDSAMYFCASSRRIDTQYFGPGTRLTVL.

This clonotype was counted a few times. The chain employs TRBV18 and TRBJ2-6; either TRBD1 or TRBD2 may fit D (6 bases each). Trimming left V 1 base short and J 0 bases short, with 10 bases between. The length of the CDR3 is 17 residues. The germline V gene has CDR1 KGHSH and CDR2 LQKENI. For the CDR3, the DNA is TGTGCCAGCTCACCACGGAGGGGGAACTCTGGGGCCAACGTCCTGACTTTC. Translation: CASSPRRGNSGANVLTF.

This clonotype was seen many times. The rearrangement joins TRBV4-3 to TRBJ2-1; 14 nucleotides match TRBD2. The length of the CDR3 is 15 residues. The germline V gene has CDR1 LGHNA and CDR2 YSLEER. The V segment lost 0 bases and the J segment 15 bases; nucleotides outside the gene matches: 7. CDR3 sequence: CASSQDGTSGSLGFF. The CDR3 DNA is TGCGCCAGCAGCCAAGACGGGACTAGCGGGAGTCTGGGGTTCTTC.

Ten or more counts support this clonotype. The chain has TRBV20-1 and TRBJ2-5; 7 nucleotides align to TRBD2. J gave up 2 bases and V 6 bases, and 12 bases lay outside the gene matches. The V gene's germline CDR1 is DFQATT and CDR2 SNEGSKA (reference sequence). CDR3 length: 15 amino acids. The CDR3 DNA is TGCAGTGCGGTCACGGGCGGGGGTGATCAAGAGACCCAGTACTTC. Translated: CSAVTGGGDQETQYF.

There are many counts of this clonotype. The V gene is TRBV18, the J gene TRBJ1-3, with 7 bases identical to TRBD1. Trimming removed 6 bases from V and 0 bases from J; junction bases left unmatched: 5. CDR1 KGHSH and CDR2 LQKENI come from the germline V gene. The CDR3 covers 15 residues. This chain's CDR3 is CASSPWDSSGNTIYF. CDR3 bases: TGTGCCAGCTCTCCGTGGGACAGCTCTGGAAACACCATATATTTT.

This clonotype was seen at least ten times. This chain joins TRBV7-2 and TRBJ2-7, with 9 bases that match TRBD1. V gave up 2 bases and J gave up 3 bases; unmatched junction bases: 8. The germline V gene encodes CDR1 SGHTA and CDR2 FQGNSA. This CDR3 region has 16 residues. The CDR3 nucleotides read TGTGCCAGCAGCTTATATCGGACAGGGGTAAACTACGAGCAGTACTTC. Protein: CASSLYRTGVNYEQYF.